The 28 T cell receptor beta chains below were found in one sample sequenced in a study of cytomegalovirus exposure and HLA in healthy donors. The PCR was carried out with 60 Vbeta primers and 13 Jbeta primers. The table came from immunoSEQ multiplex PCR; TCRdb's copy has only in-frame clones and leaves some out. Of 150,000 to 200,000 clones in the sample, around three quarters were seen once. Specimen: PBMCs. The receptors shown here come from a woman aged 30 to 39 in good health and CMV-seropositive.

The chain uses TRBV30 and TRBJ2-2; 10 bases are shared with TRBD2. Germline V CDR1 and CDR2: GTSNPN, SVGIG (reference sequence). V gave up 0 bases and J gave up 8 bases; unmatched junction bases: 3. The CDR3 extends over 14 amino acids. The CDR3 region is CAWSVLAGTGELFF. The DNA for the CDR3 is TGTGCCTGGAGTGTACTAGCGGGGACAGGGGAGCTGTTTTTT.

V gene TRBV19 combines with J gene TRBJ2-5, with D unclear. Trimming took off 1 base at V and 5 bases at J, with 11 bases between the two ends. Germline V gene lookup returns CDR1 LNHDA and CDR2 SQIVND (reference sequence). The CDR3 is 14 amino acids. In DNA form, the CDR3 reads TGTGCCAGTAGTATAGCTCCTCGGGTGGAGACCCAGTACTTC. It is translated as CASSIAPRVETQYF.

This clone was seen only a few times. The V gene is TRBV7-2, the J gene TRBJ2-7; a possible D gene is TRBD1 (7 bases). Trimming removed 5 bases from V and 3 bases from J, with 14 bases in between. The CDR3 sequence is 14 residues long. Germline V gene sequence: CDR1 SGHTA, CDR2 FQGNSA. This CDR3 reads CASSMAGQIYEQYF. The DNA of the CDR3 is TGTGCCAGCAGCATGGCGGGACAGATCTACGAGCAGTACTTC.

In this sample, this clone turned up once. This chain joins TRBV7-8 and TRBJ2-7, with TRBD1 matching over 9 bases. From germline, CDR1 is SGHVS and CDR2 FQNEAQ. The CDR3 length is 17 residues. The J segment lost 4 bases and the V segment lost 7 bases, leaving 17 bases of the junction unmatched. The CDR3 DNA reads as TGTGCCAGCACCGGAGGGGGAACCGGGACAGGGTGGTACGAGCAGTACTTC. Its translation is CASTGGGTGTGWYEQYF.

The chain employs TRBV6-1 and TRBJ1-1; D unresolved. CDR3 length: 13 amino acids. V shed 6 bases and J shed 5 bases, with 13 bases lying between them. CDR1 MNHNS and CDR2 SASEGT come from the germline V gene. As DNA, the CDR3 is TGTGCCAGCAGCCCCAGGAGGGAGACTGAAGCTTTCTTT. Translated, it gives CASSPRRETEAFF.

V and J are TRBV27 and TRBJ2-1; 7 nucleotides match TRBD2. The CDR3 is made up of 15 amino acids. V dropped 4 bases and J dropped 4; count of bases not matched to a gene: 7. Germline V gene sequence: CDR1 MNHEY, CDR2 SMNVEV (reference sequence). The CDR3 DNA follows: TGTGCCAGCAGTTCACCCTCTAGCGGTTACAATGAGCAGTTCTTC. This codes for CASSSPSSGYNEQFF.

CDR3 in amino acids: CASSTHFAGEETQYF. The CDR3, as DNA: TGTGCCAGCAGCACCCACTTTGCAGGGGAAGAGACCCAGTACTTC. The V and J genes are TRBV7-9 and TRBJ2-5; perhaps TRBD1 as D (6 bases). The CDR3 extends over 15 amino acids. CDR1 is SEHNR, CDR2 FQNEAQ, per germline (reference sequence). V dropped 5 bases and J dropped 3 bases, with 16 bases sitting between them.

A remark on this clone: This same CDR3 is encoded by further DNA sequences in the sample. The CDR3: CSVVAGEGAAFF. Written as DNA, the CDR3 is TGCAGCGTTGTAGCGGGTGAAGGAGCAGCTTTCTTT. The chain combines TRBV29-1 with TRBJ1-1, with unresolved D. Trimming removed 4 bases at V and 10 bases at J, with 16 bases between. The CDR3 has 12 amino acids. Germline values: CDR1 SQVTM, CDR2 ANQGSEA.

Concerning this clone itself: Other DNA sequences in the same sample also yield this CDR3. The chain combines TRBV2 with TRBJ1-2; D call uncertain. The V end was cut by 8 bases, the J end by 5 bases, with 12 bases between. Germline CDR1 is SNHLY and CDR2 is FYNNEI. CDR3 length: 12 residues. CDR3 protein: CASSGGRYGYTF. In DNA, the CDR3 is TGTGCCAGCTCGGGCGGGCGGTATGGCTACACCTTC.

The CDR3: CASSVSGGREPYNEQFF. CDR3 nucleotides: TGTGCCAGCAGCGTCTCTGGTGGGAGAGAGCCCTACAATGAGCAGTTCTTC. This rearrangement joins TRBV9 to TRBJ2-1; tentatively, D is TRBD2 (5 bases). Germline V gene data show CDR1 as SGDLS and CDR2 as YYNGEE. CDR3 size: 17 residues. The V end was cut by 2 bases, the J end by 2 bases, with 17 bases between.

The rearrangement links TRBV9 to TRBJ2-3, with TRBD1 as a possible D gene (6 bases). CDR1 is SGDLS and CDR2 is YYNGEE in the germline V gene. V gave up 3 bases and J gave up 0 bases, with 17 bases separating them. CDR3 length: 17 residues. CDR3 in DNA: TGTGCCAGCAGCGCTGGAATACAGGGCACAAGCACAGATACGCAGTATTTT. It translates to CASSAGIQGTSTDTQYF.

The rearrangement links TRBV15 to TRBJ1-6, with D perhaps matching TRBD1 (5 bases). The CDR3 is 17 amino acids. With 1 base removed from V and 0 bases from J, the gap between germline ends came to 10 bases. Germline loops: CDR1 LNHNV, CDR2 YYDKDF (reference sequence). Here the CDR3 reads CATSRGGRDSYNSPLHF. The CDR3 DNA sequence: TGTGCCACCAGCAGAGGGGGGAGGGACTCCTATAATTCACCCCTCCACTTT.

The CDR3 protein is CASSSWTSGIDTQYF. In DNA form, the CDR3 reads TGTGCCAGCAGCTCATGGACTAGCGGGATTGATACGCAGTATTTT. The J gene is TRBJ2-3, the V gene TRBV7-9, with 12 nucleotides matching TRBD2. Germline-derived CDR1 and CDR2 are SEHNR and FQNEAQ (reference sequence). Trimming at V came to 4 bases and at J to 6 bases, leaving 5 bases not matched to a gene. The CDR3 is 15 residues long.

The chain is built from TRBV28 and TRBJ1-6, with unresolved D. The ends were cut back, 7 bases at V and 4 bases at J, with 11 bases in the middle. Germline CDR1 is MDHEN and CDR2 is SYDVKM. This CDR3 has 14 amino acids. In nucleotides, the CDR3 is TGTGCCAGCACCACTGGGCATTATAATTCACCCCTCCACTTT. Translating gives CASTTGHYNSPLHF.

V gene TRBV4-1 combines with J gene TRBJ1-1; perhaps TRBD1 as D (5 bases). Germline assignment: CDR1 MGHRA and CDR2 YSYEKL. Trimming stripped 3 bases from V and 6 bases from J, with 11 bases between. The CDR3 consists of 13 residues. Here the CDR3 reads CASSQQQESEAFF. As DNA, the CDR3 is TGCGCCAGCAGCCAGCAACAGGAGTCTGAAGCTTTCTTT.

This sequence joins TRBV5-1 and TRBJ1-1; 9 positions match TRBD1. Germline CDR1 and CDR2: SGHRS and YFSETQ. The CDR3 is 15 residues long. With V trimmed by 4 bases and J by 4 bases, 8 bases remained unmatched. The CDR3 DNA is TGCGCCAGCAGCGAGGACAGGGGTTTGAGCACTGAAGCTTTCTTT. It is translated as CASSEDRGLSTEAFF.

The chain carries TRBV11-1 and TRBJ1-5, with D perhaps TRBD1 (6 bases). V lost 3 bases, J lost 2 bases, and 23 bases lay in between. The CDR3 sequence is 19 residues long. Germline assignment: CDR1 SGHAT and CDR2 FQDESV (reference sequence). Here the CDR3 DNA reads TGTGCCAGCAGCTTTCGTACAGGGAAGGGGATAATGGGCAATCAGCCCCAGCATTTT. Its protein is CASSFRTGKGIMGNQPQHF.

V usage is TRBV4-1 and J usage is TRBJ1-2, with 7 bases fitting TRBD1. The CDR3 sequence is 17 residues long. The germline V gene encodes CDR1 MGHRA and CDR2 YSYEKL. With V trimmed by 1 base and J by 4 bases, 12 bases remained unmatched. This CDR3 reads CASSQGRGQKIGYGYTF. The CDR3 nucleotides read TGCGCCAGCAGCCAAGGCCGGGGACAGAAAATTGGCTATGGCTACACCTTC.

The chain joins TRBV7-2 to TRBJ2-7; TRBD1 aligns across 8 bases. The V gene's germline CDR1 is SGHTA and CDR2 FQGNSA. The CDR3 consists of 14 residues. With V trimmed by 1 base and J by 4 bases, 3 bases remained unmatched. The CDR3 nucleotides read TGTGCCAGCAGCTTAGGGACAGGGACTTACGAGCAGTACTTC. It translates to CASSLGTGTYEQYF.

The chain carries TRBV9 and TRBJ1-1, with D possibly TRBD1 on 5 matching bases. Trimming cost V 3 bases and J 4 bases, with 16 bases left between them. This CDR3 comprises 15 residues. Looked up from germline, CDR1 is SGDLS and CDR2 is YYNGEE. The CDR3 here is CASSDGGGVVTEAFF. The DNA for the CDR3 is TGTGCCAGCAGCGACGGAGGAGGGGTGGTCACTGAAGCTTTCTTT.

The chain links TRBV4-1 to TRBJ2-2; unclear D gene. The CDR3 is 16 amino acids. V was trimmed by 3 bases and J by 7 bases, leaving 18 bases between them. Germline V CDR1 and CDR2: MGHRA, YSYEKL. CDR3 nucleotide sequence: TGCGCCAGCAGCCAGGAGCCCTATCTAGTTGGCGGGGAGCTGTTTTTT. Its translation is CASSQEPYLVGGELFF.

This clone was observed once. This chain links TRBV5-8 with TRBJ2-7; possibly TRBD2 for D (6 bases). Between the trimmed V and J ends, which lost 2 bases and 0 bases, there was a span of 9 bases. The CDR3 length is 14 residues. CDR1 is SGHTS, CDR2 YDEGEE, per germline. DNA for the CDR3: TGTGCCAGCAGCTTTGGGGGGAGCTCCTACGAGCAGTACTTC. Translating gives CASSFGGSSYEQYF.

The chain employs TRBV7-9 and TRBJ2-2; 7 bases are shared with TRBD2. The CDR3 is 15 amino acids. Unmatched junction bases numbered 9, after V lost 5 bases and J lost 6 bases. Germline CDR1 is SEHNR and CDR2 is FQNEAQ (reference sequence). The CDR3 protein is CASSDLGGVPGELFF. The CDR3 DNA follows: TGTGCCAGCAGCGATTTGGGAGGGGTCCCCGGGGAGCTGTTTTTT.

V usage is TRBV7-9 and J usage is TRBJ2-3, with D uncertain. Germline-derived CDR1 and CDR2 are SEHNR and FQNEAQ (reference sequence). This CDR3 comprises 14 residues. The V gene lost 1 base and the J gene lost 0 bases, with 5 bases spanning the gap. CDR3 sequence: CASSLDRSTDTQYF. DNA for the CDR3: TGTGCCAGCAGCTTAGACAGAAGCACAGATACGCAGTATTTT. Complete variable domain (other parts from reference TRBV7-9 and TRBJ2-3): DTGVSQNPRHKITKRGQNVTFRCDPISEHNRLYWYRQTLGQGPEFLTYFQNEAQLEKSRLLSDRFSAERPKGSFSTLEIQRTEQGDSAMYLCASSLDRSTDTQYFGPGTRLTVL.

The chain employs TRBV5-5 and TRBJ2-5; the match to TRBD2 covers 7 bases. The CDR3 consists of 16 residues. The V segment lost 6 bases and the J segment 4 bases; nucleotides outside the gene matches: 15. Looked up from germline, CDR1 is SGHKS and CDR2 is YYEKEE (reference sequence). The DNA of the CDR3 is TGTGCCAGCATCCCCTGGGGGGGTAACGTTGGAGAGACCCAGTACTTC. It yields the protein CASIPWGGNVGETQYF.

The J gene is TRBJ2-2, the V gene TRBV5-1; D not resolved. V was pared by 0 bases and J by 7 bases, with 7 bases between. CDR3 length: 13 amino acids. Germline values: CDR1 SGHRS, CDR2 YFSETQ. CDR3 DNA sequence: TGCGCCAGCAGCTTGGGGCCGGGCGGGGAGCTGTTTTTT. This encodes CASSLGPGGELFF. The full variable domain, with the rest looked up from reference TRBV5-1 and TRBJ2-2, is KAGVTQTPRYLIKTRGQQVTLSCSPISGHRSVSWYQQTPGQGLQFLFEYFSETQRNKGNFPGRFSGRQFSNSRSEMNVSTLELGDSALYLCASSLGPGGELFFGEGSRLTVL.

The chain joins TRBV2 to TRBJ2-4; TRBD1 is a possible D gene (5 bases). V was shortened by 6 bases and J by 5 bases, with 14 bases between the two germline ends. The CDR3 runs to 14 residues. CDR1 is SNHLY, CDR2 FYNNEI, per germline. The CDR3 loop reads CASSEDPRENIQYF. The DNA for the CDR3 is TGTGCCAGCAGCGAGGACCCCAGGGAAAACATTCAGTACTTC.

The V gene is TRBV27, the J gene TRBJ1-1; the D gene is possibly TRBD1 (6 bases). The CDR3 is 16 amino acids. Germline CDR1 reads MNHEY; CDR2 reads SMNVEV (reference sequence). V dropped 4 bases and J dropped 1 base, with 16 bases sitting between them. In nucleotides, the CDR3 is TGTGCCAGCAGTTCGAGGGGCAGGGGTGGGAACACTGAAGCTTTCTTT. The encoded protein is CASSSRGRGGNTEAFF.